One TCR beta chain is described in this entry. As yet, its antigen is unknown. The data are from a study of OX40 agonist ivuxolimab in advanced cancers. The overall study: Anti-PD-1, anti-PD-L1 or anti-CTLA-4 therapy given earlier was allowed, and 40% had some. The study, taken as a whole, reports: On average, CD8+ T cells had more expanded clones than CD4+. Several nonresponders also turned out to have low normalized T-cell clonal expansion.

Generated by immunoSEQ multiplex PCR, the TCRdb table keeps only in-frame clones and is missing some. The sample shows about 98,000 clones, 90% to 95% of them seen only once. Germline values: CDR1 SGHTA, CDR2 FQGNSA. The V end was cut by 5 bases, the J end by 0 bases, with 5 bases between. This CDR3 has 13 amino acids. V is TRBV7-2 and J is TRBJ2-1; no clear D gene. This specimen was CD4+ or CD8+ T cells sorted from blood, taken in a trial of the OX40 agonist ivuxolimab. The receptor's source is an adult with an advanced solid tumor such as melanoma, head and neck, liver or kidney cancer. CDR3 residues: CASSRYSYNEQFF. The DNA for the CDR3 is TGTGCCAGCAGCCGGTACTCCTACAATGAGCAGTTCTTC. Supplemented by reference TRBV7-2 and TRBJ2-1, the full variable domain reads GAGVSQSPSNKVTEKGKDVELRCDPISGHTALYWYRQSLGQGLEFLIYFQGNSAPDKSGLPSDRFSAERTGGSVSTLTIQRTQQEDSAVYLCASSRYSYNEQFFGPGTRLTVL.